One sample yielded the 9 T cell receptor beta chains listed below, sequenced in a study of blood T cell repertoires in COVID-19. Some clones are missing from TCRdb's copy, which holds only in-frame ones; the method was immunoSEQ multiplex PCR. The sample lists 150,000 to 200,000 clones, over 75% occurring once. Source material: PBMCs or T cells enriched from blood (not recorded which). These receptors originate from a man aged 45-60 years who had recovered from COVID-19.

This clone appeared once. The CDR3 sequence: CASSFRGGNGYTF. CDR3 coding DNA: TGTGCCAGCAGTTTCAGGGGCGGTAATGGCTACACCTTC. V and J are TRBV27 and TRBJ1-2, with a weak D call TRBD1 (6 bases). This CDR3 contains 13 residues. Germline values: CDR1 MNHEY, CDR2 SMNVEV (reference sequence). V was cut by 3 bases and J by 6 bases, with 11 bases left in between.

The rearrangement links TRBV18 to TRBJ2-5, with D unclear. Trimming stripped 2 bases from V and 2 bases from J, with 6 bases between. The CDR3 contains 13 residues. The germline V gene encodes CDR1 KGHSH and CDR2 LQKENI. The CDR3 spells CASSPISQETQYF. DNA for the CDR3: TGTGCCAGCTCACCAATCTCTCAAGAGACCCAGTACTTC.

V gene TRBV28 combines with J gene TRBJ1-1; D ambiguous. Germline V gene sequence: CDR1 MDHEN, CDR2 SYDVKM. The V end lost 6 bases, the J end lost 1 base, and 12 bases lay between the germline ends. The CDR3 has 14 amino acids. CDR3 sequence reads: CASRPTWANTEAFF. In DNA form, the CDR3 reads TGTGCCAGCAGGCCCACTTGGGCGAACACTGAAGCTTTCTTT.

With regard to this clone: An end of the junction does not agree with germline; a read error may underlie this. The CDR3 loop is CASSLGTNNEQFF. The CDR3 DNA sequence: TGTGCTAGCAGCTTAGGCACAAACAATGAGCAGTTCTTC. V gene TRBV7-7 combines with J gene TRBJ2-1; D remains ambiguous. The CDR3 sequence is 13 residues long. Looked up from germline, CDR1 is SSHAT and CDR2 is FNYEAQ (reference sequence).

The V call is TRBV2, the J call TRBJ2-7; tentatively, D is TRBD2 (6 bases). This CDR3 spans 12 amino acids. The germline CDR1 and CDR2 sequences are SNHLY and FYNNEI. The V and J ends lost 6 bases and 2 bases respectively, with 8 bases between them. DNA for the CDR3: TGTGCCAGCAGCGCGGGGACCTACGAGCAGTACTTC. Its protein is CASSAGTYEQYF.

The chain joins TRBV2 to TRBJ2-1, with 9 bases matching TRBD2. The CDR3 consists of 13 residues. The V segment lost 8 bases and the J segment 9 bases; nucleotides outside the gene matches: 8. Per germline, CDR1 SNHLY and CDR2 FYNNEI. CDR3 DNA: TGTGCCAGCGGGGCAGCGGGGGGACTTGAGCAGTTCTTC. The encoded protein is CASGAAGGLEQFF.

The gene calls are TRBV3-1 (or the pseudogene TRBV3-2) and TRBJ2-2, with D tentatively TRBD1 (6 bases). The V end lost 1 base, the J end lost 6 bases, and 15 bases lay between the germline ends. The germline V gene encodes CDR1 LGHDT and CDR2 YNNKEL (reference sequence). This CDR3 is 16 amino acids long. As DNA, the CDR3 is TGTGCCAGCAGCCAAGTCGGTGGGACATCCCCCGGGGAGCTGTTTTTT. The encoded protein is CASSQVGGTSPGELFF.

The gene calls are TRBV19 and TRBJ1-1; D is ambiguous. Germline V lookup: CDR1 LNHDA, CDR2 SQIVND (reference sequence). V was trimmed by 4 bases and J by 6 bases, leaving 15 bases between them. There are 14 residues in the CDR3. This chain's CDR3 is CASSTQAGAPEAFF. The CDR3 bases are TGTGCCAGTAGTACGCAGGCAGGTGCGCCTGAAGCTTTCTTT.

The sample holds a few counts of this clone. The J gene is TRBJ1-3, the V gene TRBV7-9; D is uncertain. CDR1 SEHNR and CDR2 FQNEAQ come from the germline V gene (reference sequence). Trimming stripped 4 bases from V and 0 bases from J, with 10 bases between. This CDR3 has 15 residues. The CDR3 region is CASSSSTVSGNTIYF. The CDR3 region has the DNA TGTGCCAGCAGCTCCTCCACGGTCTCTGGAAACACCATATATTTT.